The 28 T cell receptor beta chains below were found in one sample sequenced in a study of blood T cell repertoires in COVID-19. TCRdb's table, derived via immunoSEQ multiplex PCR, lists solely in-frame clones and lacks some. The sample has over 120,000 clones; 84% are singletons. The source material was peripheral blood. The source is a human donor in a cohort sampled during active COVID-19.

The V and J genes are TRBV6-5 and TRBJ1-1, with no clear D. V lost 6 bases, J lost 2 bases, and 10 bases lay in between. The CDR3 loop spans 13 amino acids. From germline, CDR1 is MNHEY and CDR2 SVGAGI. For the CDR3, the DNA is TGTGCCAGCAGCCTAATGACAAACACTGAAGCTTTCTTT. Translating it yields CASSLMTNTEAFF.

The chain employs TRBV15 and TRBJ2-3, with TRBD2 identical over 7 bases. From germline, CDR1 is LNHNV and CDR2 YYDKDF (reference sequence). The V segment lost 7 bases and the J segment 6 bases; nucleotides outside the gene matches: 13. The CDR3 consists of 15 residues. CDR3 sequence: CATNRAAGVTDTQYF. CDR3 in DNA: TGTGCCACCAACCGGGCGGCGGGAGTAACGGATACGCAGTATTTT.

The genes are TRBV28 and TRBJ2-7, with 11 positions matching TRBD1. The germline V gene has CDR1 MDHEN and CDR2 SYDVKM. The CDR3 is 15 residues long. J gave up 3 bases and V 6 bases, and 7 bases lay outside the gene matches. DNA of the CDR3: TGTGCCAGCAGCAAGGGACAGGGGGGAATCTACGAGCAGTACTTC. It is translated as CASSKGQGGIYEQYF.

This clone came up a few times. J is TRBJ1-1 and V is TRBV6-2 or TRBV6-3, with D perhaps matching TRBD1 (5 bases). This CDR3 is 13 amino acids long. Trimming stripped 5 bases from V and 2 bases from J, with 9 bases between. Germline V gene data show CDR1 as MNHEY and CDR2 as SVGEGT. The CDR3 here is CASSKQANTEAFF. CDR3 nucleotides: TGTGCCAGCAGTAAACAGGCAAACACTGAAGCTTTCTTT.

The V gene is TRBV5-1, the J gene TRBJ1-4; TRBD1 matches 8 bases. The germline V gene has CDR1 SGHRS and CDR2 YFSETQ. With 1 base clipped from V and 7 bases from J, the junction kept 3 bases outside the gene matches. The CDR3 length is 14 residues. CDR3 region: CASSLTGGVEKLFF. In DNA, the CDR3 is TGCGCCAGCAGCTTGACAGGGGGAGTTGAAAAACTGTTTTTT.

CDR3 sequence: CASSQNRGDIINEQFF. DNA of the CDR3: TGTGCCAGTTCCCAAAACAGGGGCGATATAATCAATGAGCAGTTCTTC. V is TRBV19 and J is TRBJ2-1; 7 bases agree with TRBD1. Trimming removed 8 bases from V and 6 bases from J; junction bases left unmatched: 16. The CDR3 is 16 residues long. Germline CDR1 and CDR2: LNHDA and SQIVND (reference sequence). The whole variable domain, remainder taken from reference TRBV19 and TRBJ2-1, is DGGITQSPKYLFRKEGQNVTLSCEQNLNHDAMYWYRQDPGQGLRLIYYSQIVNDFQKGDIAEGYSVSREKKESFPLTVTSAQKNPTAFYLCASSQNRGDIINEQFFGPGTRLTVL.

V is TRBV7-9 and J is TRBJ1-3; TRBD1 is a possible D gene (5 bases). The CDR3 sequence is 16 residues long. Germline V gene lookup returns CDR1 SEHNR and CDR2 FQNEAQ (reference sequence). Trimming cost V 4 bases and J 0 bases, with 13 bases left between them. The chain's CDR3 is CASSSRVSGSGNTIYF. The CDR3 region has the DNA TGTGCCAGCAGCTCCAGGGTATCAGGCTCTGGAAACACCATATATTTT. Using reference TRBV7-9 and TRBJ1-3 for the parts outside the CDR3, the full variable domain is DTGVSQNPRHKITKRGQNVTFRCDPISEHNRLYWYRQTLGQGPEFLTYFQNEAQLEKSRLLSDRFSAERPKGSFSTLEIQRTEQGDSAMYLCASSSRVSGSGNTIYFGEGSWLTVV.

This chain connects TRBV7-2 to TRBJ2-1; 8 nucleotides line up with TRBD1. This CDR3 spans 14 amino acids. Germline-derived CDR1 and CDR2 are SGHTA and FQGNSA. J lost 7 bases, V lost 3 bases, and 5 bases had no gene match. The chain's CDR3 is CASSLAGGVNEQFF. CDR3 coding DNA: TGTGCCAGCAGCTTGGCAGGGGGCGTAAATGAGCAGTTCTTC.

This clone was counted only a few times. V is TRBV15 and J is TRBJ1-1; the D is unclear. CDR3 length: 14 residues. Germline CDR1 reads LNHNV; CDR2 reads YYDKDF (reference sequence). V dropped 1 base and J dropped 5 bases, with 11 bases sitting between them. CDR3 in DNA: TGTGCCACCAGCAGAGCGGGGTCCAGGACTGAAGCTTTCTTT. Translated: CATSRAGSRTEAFF.

V and J are TRBV10-3 and TRBJ1-2; a weak D match, TRBD1 (5 bases). This CDR3 comprises 14 residues. The germline V gene encodes CDR1 ENHRY and CDR2 SYGVKD. V lost 2 bases and J 2 bases, leaving 9 bases between the germline ends. Here the CDR3 reads CAISEREGNYGYTF. The CDR3, as DNA: TGTGCCATCAGTGAGAGGGAGGGGAACTATGGCTACACCTTC.

V gene TRBV27 combines with J gene TRBJ2-3; TRBD2 aligns across 12 bases. CDR3 length: 15 amino acids. Germline V gene sequence: CDR1 MNHEY, CDR2 SMNVEV (reference sequence). V gave up 3 bases and J gave up 5 bases; unmatched junction bases: 3. CDR3 nucleotide sequence: TGTGCCAGCAGTTTCGGACTAGCGGGAATAGATACGCAGTATTTT. As protein: CASSFGLAGIDTQYF.

This clone occurred once. The chain combines TRBV9 with TRBJ1-1, with D possibly being TRBD1 (6 bases). Germline V lookup: CDR1 SGDLS, CDR2 YYNGEE. The V end was cut by 3 bases, the J end by 0 bases, with 18 bases between. The CDR3 totals 17 residues. The CDR3 nucleotides read TGTGCCAGCAGCGGATTAGTACAGGGCTTCATGAACACTGAAGCTTTCTTT. Protein: CASSGLVQGFMNTEAFF.

This chain connects TRBV5-1 to TRBJ2-3; TRBD2 aligns across 8 bases. The CDR3 consists of 17 residues. The junction had 10 bases not matched to a gene; V was cut back by 4 bases and J by 0 bases. CDR1 and CDR2 (germline): SGHRS, YFSETQ. CDR3 nucleotides: TGCGCCAGCAGCCCCCGGGGGCAGCGGGAGAGCACAGATACGCAGTATTTT. This encodes CASSPRGQRESTDTQYF.

The chain employs TRBV29-1 and TRBJ2-1; 10 nucleotides line up with TRBD2. This CDR3 is 15 amino acids long. The germline V gene encodes CDR1 SQVTM and CDR2 ANQGSEA. V dropped 3 bases and J dropped 9; count of bases not matched to a gene: 11. This CDR3 reads CSVDKASGRRGEQFF. In DNA, the CDR3 is TGCAGCGTTGATAAGGCTAGCGGGAGAAGAGGTGAGCAGTTCTTC.

Of note for this clone: This specimen includes other DNA sequences encoding the same CDR3. The gene calls are TRBV5-1 and TRBJ2-7, with TRBD2 matching 8 bases. Germline V lookup: CDR1 SGHRS, CDR2 YFSETQ. J lost 0 bases, V lost 4 bases, and 6 bases had no gene match. This CDR3 is 15 amino acids long. This CDR3 reads CASSLGGGRSYEQYF. The CDR3 DNA reads as TGCGCCAGCAGCCTCGGGGGGGGGCGCTCCTACGAGCAGTACTTC.

The chain employs TRBV19 and TRBJ1-4, with D maybe TRBD1 (5 bases). The CDR3 spans 14 residues. CDR1 is LNHDA and CDR2 is SQIVND in the germline V gene (reference sequence). Trimming removed 4 bases at V and 7 bases at J, with 13 bases between. This CDR3 is CASSNKGLGEKLFF. CDR3 nucleotide sequence: TGTGCCAGTAGTAATAAGGGGTTAGGTGAAAAACTGTTTTTT.

The chain uses TRBV29-1 and TRBJ1-2, with D perhaps TRBD1 (6 bases). V shed 6 bases and J shed 5 bases, with 16 bases lying between them. Germline assignment: CDR1 SQVTM and CDR2 ANQGSEA. This CDR3 is 13 amino acids long. CDR3 amino acids: CSVVETGGYGYTF. As DNA, the CDR3 is TGCAGCGTAGTCGAGACAGGTGGTTATGGCTACACCTTC.

This clone has a single count. This rearrangement joins TRBV7-2 to TRBJ2-5, with 9 positions matching TRBD2. The junction had 6 bases not matched to a gene; V was cut back by 4 bases and J by 3 bases. This CDR3 is built from 15 residues. Looked up from germline, CDR1 is SGHTA and CDR2 is FQGNSA. The CDR3 DNA follows: TGTGCCAGCAGCTGGATGAGCGGGGGGAAAGAGACCCAGTACTTC. Its translation: CASSWMSGGKETQYF.

The chain uses TRBV11-3 and TRBJ1-1; 8 bases line up with TRBD1. V shed 5 bases, J shed 7 bases, and the junction held 12 bases outside the gene matches. CDR1 is SGHNT, CDR2 YENEEA, per germline. The CDR3 runs to 15 residues. The chain's CDR3 is CASSQLTGGRVEAFF. The DNA of the CDR3 is TGTGCCAGCAGCCAACTAACAGGGGGAAGGGTTGAAGCTTTCTTT.

The chain employs TRBV27 and TRBJ2-1, with D tentatively TRBD2 (7 bases). Germline V gene sequence: CDR1 MNHEY, CDR2 SMNVEV (reference sequence). The CDR3 contains 14 residues. Between the trimmed V and J ends, which lost 7 bases and 3 bases, there was a span of 13 bases. Here the CDR3 DNA reads TGTGCCAGCACAAAGGGGGGGAACTACAATGAGCAGTTCTTC. Its protein product is CASTKGGNYNEQFF.

This chain links TRBV5-6 with TRBJ2-1; 8 bases line up with TRBD2. V shed 3 bases, J shed 6 bases, and the junction held 14 bases outside the gene matches. The length of the CDR3 is 17 residues. Germline loops: CDR1 SGHDT, CDR2 YYEEEE. The CDR3 region is CASSSRAGTRSPNEQFF. For the CDR3, the DNA is TGTGCCAGCAGCTCTCGGGCAGGGACTAGATCCCCCAATGAGCAGTTCTTC.

J is TRBJ2-7 and V is TRBV5-4, with 8 positions matching TRBD1. CDR1 is SGHNT, CDR2 YYREEE, per germline (reference sequence). The CDR3 is 13 amino acids. The J segment lost 3 bases and the V segment lost 7 bases, leaving 6 bases of the junction unmatched. CDR3 nucleotides: TGTGCCAGCTCAACAGGGGGAGGCTACGAGCAGTACGTC. This codes for CASSTGGGYEQYV.

V usage is TRBV9 and J usage is TRBJ2-2; weak D call: TRBD1 (6 bases). CDR1 is SGDLS and CDR2 is YYNGEE in the germline V gene. CDR3 length: 15 residues. Trimming shortened V by 0 bases and J by 7 bases, and 13 bases separated the two germline ends. CDR3 protein: CASSVDRDVLGELFF. The CDR3 region has the DNA TGTGCCAGCAGCGTAGACAGGGATGTTCTCGGGGAGCTGTTTTTT.

In nucleotides, the CDR3 is TGCAGCGTAAAGGAGGCAGGGGTCTACTTC. Translation: CSVKEAGVYF. This sequence joins TRBV29-1 and TRBJ2-4; maybe TRBD1 (6 bases). CDR1 and CDR2 (germline): SQVTM, ANQGSEA. The CDR3 totals 10 residues. V lost 6 bases and J 16 bases, leaving 16 bases between the germline ends.

V gene TRBV5-1 combines with J gene TRBJ1-4; possible D gene TRBD1, 6 bases. CDR1 SGHRS and CDR2 YFSETQ come from the germline V gene. The CDR3 runs 16 residues. The germline V and J ends were trimmed by 2 bases and 8 bases, with 19 bases remaining between them. The CDR3 protein is CASSFGGYPGEEKLFF. CDR3 nucleotides: TGCGCCAGCAGCTTCGGGGGGTATCCAGGGGAGGAAAAACTGTTTTTT.

This clone has only a few counts. The J gene is TRBJ2-3, the V gene TRBV20-1; D is unclear. Germline CDR1 reads DFQATT; CDR2 reads SNEGSKA (reference sequence). The V and J ends lost 3 bases and 6 bases respectively, with 13 bases between them. This CDR3 spans 13 amino acids. In nucleotides, the CDR3 is TGCAGTGCTAGTGCGACTCTCCAGGATACGCAGTATTTT. It translates to CSASATLQDTQYF.

The chain couples TRBV9 to TRBJ1-6; 7 nucleotides align to TRBD1. V lost 0 bases and J lost 10; bases outside the gene matches: 4. Germline CDR1 is SGDLS and CDR2 is YYNGEE. The CDR3 consists of 14 residues. The CDR3 sequence is CASSVATGQSPLHF. CDR3 coding DNA: TGTGCCAGCAGCGTAGCGACAGGGCAATCACCCCTCCACTTT.

The gene calls are TRBV7-2 and TRBJ2-7, with D uncertain. Trimming left V 0 bases short and J 3 bases short, with 12 bases between. The CDR3 contains 15 residues. CDR1 is SGHTA and CDR2 is FQGNSA in the germline V gene. The CDR3 bases are TGTGCCAGCAGCTTAGCCGCCGGAGCCGACTACGAGCAGTACTTC. It specifies CASSLAAGADYEQYF.